The rows below give T cell receptor beta chains drawn from one sample of a study of blood T cell repertoires in COVID-19. Sequenced by immunoSEQ multiplex PCR; TCRdb stores in-frame clones only, minus some. Seen here are about 250,000 clones, 65% to 90% observed once, and the top ten hold approximately 8.6%. Input material: PBMCs or T cells enriched from blood (not recorded which). These receptors all stem from a woman in her forties or fifties with acute COVID-19. Each CDR3 is given with its conserved first and last residue. A D gene is named only where the DNA matches it firmly. Only part of the rows carry a size: once, few, many, or a class if the clone is expanded.

J gene: TRBJ1-3; clone size: -; V gene: TRBV5-1; D gene: -; CDR3 DNA: TGCGCCAGCAGCTTGGGAGACTCTGGAAACACCATATATTTT; CDR3 protein: CASSLGDSGNTIYF
J gene: TRBJ1-1; clone size: few; V gene: TRBV11-2; D gene: -; CDR3 DNA: TGTGCCAGCAGCTCGATGGATCAGGGCATCACTGAAGCTTTCTTT; CDR3 protein: CASSSMDQGITEAFF
J gene: TRBJ1-3; clone size: -; V gene: TRBV4-3; D gene: -; CDR3 DNA: TGCGCCAGCAGCCGAGCAAGAGGGAAAATAGCTGGAAACACCATATATTTT; CDR3 protein: CASSRARGKIAGNTIYF
J gene: TRBJ2-3; clone size: -; V gene: TRBV6-2/TRBV6-3; D gene: -; CDR3 DNA: TGTGCCAGCAGTTTCACCACCTCCGAGACAGCTAGCACAGATACGCAGTATTTT; CDR3 protein: CASSFTTSETASTDTQYF
J gene: TRBJ2-3; clone size: -; V gene: TRBV30; D gene: TRBD1; CDR3 DNA: TGTGCCTTTGACTCGGACAGGGCTGGAGCCACAGATACGCAGTATTTT; CDR3 protein: CAFDSDRAGATDTQYF
J gene: TRBJ1-3; clone size: -; V gene: TRBV11-2; D gene: TRBD1; CDR3 DNA: TGTGCCAGCAGCCTCGGACAGGGAACTGGAAACACCATATATTTT; CDR3 protein: CASSLGQGTGNTIYF
J gene: TRBJ1-5; clone size: -; V gene: TRBV7-9; D gene: -; CDR3 DNA: TGTGCCAGCAGCCCACTAGGGCCGGGGCAGCCCCAGCATTTT; CDR3 protein: CASSPLGPGQPQHF
J gene: TRBJ1-3; clone size: -; V gene: TRBV9; D gene: TRBD1; CDR3 DNA: TGTGCCAGCAGCGTAGAGGGGGCAGGCCCTGGAAACACCATATATTTT; CDR3 protein: CASSVEGAGPGNTIYF
J gene: TRBJ2-3; clone size: once; V gene: TRBV5-8; D gene: -; CDR3 DNA: TGTGCCAGGAGCATAGGGCAGGGCGGAGATACGCAGTATTTT; CDR3 protein: CARSIGQGGDTQYF
J gene: TRBJ2-2; clone size: -; V gene: TRBV30; D gene: -; CDR3 DNA: TGTGCCTGGAGCGCTTTGGGGGGAAGGGCCGGGGAGCTGTTTTTT; CDR3 protein: CAWSALGGRAGELFF
J gene: TRBJ2-2; clone size: -; V gene: TRBV24-1; D gene: -; CDR3 DNA: TGTGCCACCTCCCGGGGCGGGGAGCTGTTTTTT; CDR3 protein: CATSRGGELFF
J gene: TRBJ1-3; clone size: -; V gene: TRBV7-9; D gene: -; CDR3 DNA: TGTGCCAGCAGCTTACTAGGGGCAGTTTCCTCTGGAAACACCATATATTTT; CDR3 protein: CASSLLGAVSSGNTIYF
J gene: TRBJ2-4; clone size: once; V gene: TRBV19; D gene: -; CDR3 DNA: TGTGCCAGTAGTGGGTCGGGCAAAAACATTCAGTACTTC; CDR3 protein: CASSGSGKNIQYF
J gene: TRBJ1-6; clone size: -; V gene: TRBV19; D gene: -; CDR3 DNA: TGTGCCAGTAGCACCGGGACATATAATTCACCCCTCCACTTT; CDR3 protein: CASSTGTYNSPLHF
J gene: TRBJ1-1; clone size: once; V gene: TRBV30; D gene: -; CDR3 DNA: TGTGCCTGGACCTCAAAACAGGGCTTGAACACTGAAGCTTTCTTT; CDR3 protein: CAWTSKQGLNTEAFF
J gene: TRBJ1-1; clone size: -; V gene: TRBV29-1; D gene: -; CDR3 DNA: TGCAGCGTTGAATTTCAACGAGCCGACACTGAAGCTTTCTTT; CDR3 protein: CSVEFQRADTEAFF
J gene: TRBJ1-2; clone size: -; V gene: TRBV11-2; D gene: -; CDR3 DNA: TGTGCCAGCAGCCAGTGGGGCGTTAACTATGGCTACACCTTC; CDR3 protein: CASSQWGVNYGYTF
J gene: TRBJ2-1; clone size: -; V gene: TRBV18; D gene: TRBD1; CDR3 DNA: TGTGCCAGCTCACCAGGGGACAGGGGGCGTGAGCAGTTCTTC; CDR3 protein: CASSPGDRGREQFF
J gene: TRBJ2-1; clone size: -; V gene: TRBV30; D gene: -; CDR3 DNA: TGTGCCTGGGGGGGATGGCAGGGGCATGAGCAGTTCTTC; CDR3 protein: CAWGGWQGHEQFF
J gene: TRBJ2-3; clone size: -; V gene: TRBV18; D gene: TRBD2; CDR3 DNA: TGTGCCAGCTCACCACCTCAAGCGGGGGGGCCTCGAGATACGCAGTATTTT; CDR3 protein: CASSPPQAGGPRDTQYF
J gene: TRBJ1-4; clone size: -; V gene: TRBV10-3; D gene: TRBD1; CDR3 DNA: TGTGCCATCAGTGAGACAGGGGCTACTAATGAAAAACTGTTTTTT; CDR3 protein: CAISETGATNEKLFF
J gene: TRBJ2-5; clone size: -; V gene: TRBV10-3; D gene: TRBD2; CDR3 DNA: TGTGCCATCAGTGTACTAGCGGACCAAGAGACCCAGTACTTC; CDR3 protein: CAISVLADQETQYF
J gene: TRBJ1-5; clone size: -; V gene: TRBV18; D gene: -; CDR3 DNA: TGTGCCAGCTCACCCGGTCCGGCGGGCAATCAGCCCCAGCATTTT; CDR3 protein: CASSPGPAGNQPQHF
J gene: TRBJ2-1; clone size: -; V gene: TRBV9; D gene: -; CDR3 DNA: TGTGCCAGCAGCGTCCGGGACTTAGGTGAGCAGTTCTTC; CDR3 protein: CASSVRDLGEQFF
J gene: TRBJ1-5; clone size: once; V gene: TRBV10-1; D gene: -; CDR3 DNA: TGCGCCAGCAGTGAGAAGGCCCGATCACTGAGGATTGTATACCAGCCCCAGCATTTT; CDR3 protein: CASSEKARSLRIVYQPQHF
J gene: TRBJ2-1; clone size: once; V gene: TRBV27; D gene: TRBD2; CDR3 DNA: TGTGCCAGCAGTCCGAGAAGCGGGGTCTACAATGAGCAGTTCTTC; CDR3 protein: CASSPRSGVYNEQFF
J gene: TRBJ1-1; clone size: -; V gene: TRBV18; D gene: TRBD1; CDR3 DNA: TGTGCCAGCTCACCCGGGACAGGGGGTTTCACTGAAGCTTTCTTT; CDR3 protein: CASSPGTGGFTEAFF
J gene: TRBJ1-1; clone size: -; V gene: TRBV19; D gene: -; CDR3 DNA: TGTGCCAGTAGTATGGAGAGGTACACTGAAGCTTTCTTT; CDR3 protein: CASSMERYTEAFF
J gene: TRBJ1-5; clone size: -; V gene: TRBV30; D gene: -; CDR3 DNA: TGTGCCTGGAGTCCCGAGGCCATTTCATACCGGCCCCAGCATTTT; CDR3 protein: CAWSPEAISYRPQHF